In its sample, the clone carrying this TCR beta chain was seen many times. Its matching antigen is unknown. The sample originates from a study of T-cell memory formation after mild COVID-19. TCRdb itself ran the 5' RACE reads through MiXCR, one entry per CDR3 protein. The table lists about 14,000 distinct CDR3 sequences, roughly 19% of them singletons. Study-wide points: Confirmation was lacking for SARS-CoV-2 specificity of second-wave clones that peaked on day 37. Mostly located in CM and EM were contracting CD4+ clones, with contracting CD8+ clones located in EMRA.

Trimming stripped 5 bases from V and 0 bases from J, with 14 bases between. The CDR3 sequence is 16 residues long. This chain connects TRBV12-3 or TRBV12-4 to TRBJ1-3; D is perhaps TRBD1 (6 bases). Sequenced material: PBMCs or a T cell subset sorted from them (not recorded which). The source is an adult woman who had mild COVID-19 (a few samples of this study predate the infection). Cell type and time point are not known. This chain's CDR3 is CASSPHWTVSGNTIYF. The CDR3 DNA reads TGTGCCAGCAGTCCGCACTGGACAGTCTCTGGAAACACCATATATTTT.